The 7 T cell receptor beta chains below come from one sample, sequenced in a study of blood T cell repertoires in COVID-19. Generated by immunoSEQ multiplex PCR, the TCRdb table keeps only in-frame clones and is missing some. The sample yields approximately 190,000 clones, around 80% seen once. The specimen sequenced was peripheral blood. The source of these receptors is a woman aged 60-70 years with COVID-19, enrolled during active disease.

The chain is built from TRBV5-6 and TRBJ1-2, with D possibly being TRBD1 (5 bases). CDR1 SGHDT and CDR2 YYEEEE come from the germline V gene. V was shortened by 4 bases and J by 4 bases, with 20 bases between the two germline ends. This CDR3 comprises 16 residues. The CDR3: CASSPQVGQTPYGYTF. DNA for the CDR3: TGTGCCAGCAGCCCCCAGGTCGGACAAACGCCCTATGGCTACACCTTC.

In its sample, this clone was seen a few times. CDR3 amino acids: CASSDYTGAMNTEAFF. The DNA for the CDR3 is TGTGCCAGCAGTGACTATACAGGGGCTATGAACACTGAAGCTTTCTTT. This chain uses TRBV28 with TRBJ1-1, with 7 nucleotides matching TRBD1. In germline, CDR1 is MDHEN, CDR2 SYDVKM. The trim removed 5 bases at V and 0 bases at J, leaving 9 bases unmatched. There are 16 residues in the CDR3.

The rearrangement links TRBV28 to TRBJ2-1; possible D gene TRBD2, 6 bases. V shed 4 bases and J shed 0 bases, with 13 bases lying between them. Germline-derived CDR1 and CDR2 are MDHEN and SYDVKM. The CDR3 is made up of 16 amino acids. The CDR3 DNA sequence: TGTGCCAGCAGTTCTCGCGGGGCTAGCTCCTACAATGAGCAGTTCTTC. Encoded protein: CASSSRGASSYNEQFF.

This clone has only one observation. Other nucleotide sequences in the sample specify the same CDR3. This sequence joins TRBV7-3 and TRBJ1-2; 7 bases are shared with TRBD1. From germline, CDR1 is SGHTA and CDR2 FQGTGA. V trimming: 5 bases; J trimming: 4 bases; junction bases outside the gene matches: 4. The CDR3 spans 13 residues. The CDR3 sequence: CASSPGQIYGYTF. In nucleotides, the CDR3 is TGTGCCAGCAGCCCGGGACAGATCTATGGCTACACCTTC.

This chain links TRBV28 with TRBJ1-5; D uncertain. There are 15 residues in the CDR3. In germline, CDR1 is MDHEN, CDR2 SYDVKM. The V and J ends lost 2 bases and 4 bases respectively, with 12 bases between them. CDR3 sequence (DNA): TGTGCCAGCAGTTTAGTTCAGGATGGGAATCAGCCCCAGCATTTT. Amino acids: CASSLVQDGNQPQHF. The whole variable domain, filled in from reference TRBV28 and TRBJ1-5, reads DVKVTQSSRYLVKRTGEKVFLECVQDMDHENMFWYRQDPGLGLRLIYFSYDVKMKEKGDIPEGYSVSREKKERFSLILESASTNQTSMYLCASSLVQDGNQPQHFGDGTRLSIL.

The J gene is TRBJ2-1, the V gene TRBV24-1; TRBD1 agrees at 8 bases. CDR1 is KGHDR, CDR2 SFDVKD, per germline. This CDR3 comprises 15 residues. V gave up 5 bases and J gave up 6 bases; unmatched junction bases: 8. The CDR3 spells CATSGDRGRGNEQFF. In DNA, the CDR3 is TGTGCCACCAGTGGTGACAGGGGAAGGGGCAATGAGCAGTTCTTC.

At least ten counts were recorded for this clone. The J gene is TRBJ2-7, the V gene TRBV11-2; tentative D call: TRBD1 (6 bases). This CDR3 spans 14 amino acids. The germline V gene encodes CDR1 SGHAT and CDR2 FQNNGV. V was pared by 0 bases and J by 4 bases, with 10 bases between. The DNA of the CDR3 is TGTGCCAGCAGCTTAGAATCAGGGGCTTACGAGCAGTACGTC. It specifies CASSLESGAYEQYV.